Listed below are T cell receptor beta chains from one sample, sequenced in a study of cytomegalovirus exposure and HLA in healthy donors. TCRdb keeps only in-frame clones here, not all; method: immunoSEQ multiplex PCR. The profile shows roughly 110,000 clones, 60% to 80% of them singletons. Sequencing was carried out using PBMCs. The receptors originated from a human donor in good health. Both conserved end residues are part of each CDR3. D genes are given only for firm matches. Clone size, where shown, is once, few, many, or a class for clones that have expanded.

D gene: TRBD2; V gene: TRBV30; J gene: TRBJ2-2; clone size: .; CDR3 protein: CAWGTSAAGELFF; CDR3 DNA: TGTGCCTGGGGGACTAGCGCCGCCGGGGAGCTGTTTTTT
D gene: .; V gene: TRBV29-1; J gene: TRBJ2-4; clone size: .; CDR3 protein: CSVLLTRGRNIQYF; CDR3 DNA: TGCAGCGTCCTCCTGACAAGGGGTCGGAACATTCAGTACTTC
D gene: .; V gene: TRBV2; J gene: TRBJ2-7; clone size: .; CDR3 protein: CASAVGAGLNEQYF; CDR3 DNA: TGTGCCAGCGCGGTGGGGGCAGGATTAAACGAGCAGTACTTC
D gene: TRBD2; V gene: TRBV5-1; J gene: TRBJ2-1; clone size: .; CDR3 protein: CASSQGTSGRRLFF; CDR3 DNA: TGCGCCAGCAGCCAAGGGACTAGCGGGAGAAGGTTGTTCTTC
D gene: .; V gene: TRBV20-1; J gene: TRBJ2-1; clone size: .; CDR3 protein: CSASAKNEQFF; CDR3 DNA: TGCAGTGCTAGTGCGAAGAATGAGCAGTTCTTC
D gene: .; V gene: TRBV6-4; J gene: TRBJ2-2; clone size: once; CDR3 protein: CASSDQPGLPTGELFF; CDR3 DNA: TGTGCCAGCAGTGATCAACCGGGACTTCCTACCGGGGAGCTGTTTTTT
D gene: TRBD2; V gene: TRBV5-1; J gene: TRBJ2-3; clone size: .; CDR3 protein: CASSGTSGSMTDTQYF; CDR3 DNA: TGCGCCAGCAGCGGGACTAGCGGGAGTATGACAGATACGCAGTATTTT
D gene: TRBD2; V gene: TRBV11-2; J gene: TRBJ2-3; clone size: few; CDR3 protein: CASISRTSGITDTQYF; CDR3 DNA: TGTGCCAGCATCTCACGGACTAGCGGGATCACAGATACGCAGTATTTT
D gene: TRBD2; V gene: TRBV6-1; J gene: TRBJ2-7; clone size: .; CDR3 protein: CASRAASGPYEQYF; CDR3 DNA: TGTGCCAGCAGGGCGGCTAGCGGGCCCTACGAGCAGTACTTC
D gene: .; V gene: TRBV5-6; J gene: TRBJ2-1; clone size: few; CDR3 protein: CASSLGYGLLNYNEQFF; CDR3 DNA: TGTGCCAGCAGCTTGGGGTACGGACTCCTAAACTACAATGAGCAGTTCTTC
D gene: TRBD2; V gene: TRBV19; J gene: TRBJ2-3; clone size: few; CDR3 protein: CASSYLQREPRDTQYF; CDR3 DNA: TGTGCCAGTAGTTATCTCCAGCGGGAGCCCCGGGATACGCAGTATTTT
D gene: TRBD1; V gene: TRBV9; J gene: TRBJ1-3; clone size: few; CDR3 protein: CASSVGQGAGNTIYF; CDR3 DNA: TGTGCCAGCAGCGTAGGTCAGGGGGCTGGAAACACCATATATTTT
D gene: TRBD2; V gene: TRBV7-2; J gene: TRBJ2-2; clone size: .; CDR3 protein: CASSLVAGGNTGELFF; CDR3 DNA: TGTGCCAGCAGCTTGGTAGCGGGGGGAAACACCGGGGAGCTGTTTTTT
D gene: .; V gene: TRBV18; J gene: TRBJ2-6; clone size: .; CDR3 protein: CASSMGLGGSFNSGANVLTF; CDR3 DNA: TGTGCCAGCTCTATGGGACTGGGTGGCAGCTTTAATTCTGGGGCCAACGTCCTGACTTTC
D gene: .; V gene: TRBV2; J gene: TRBJ2-1; clone size: .; CDR3 protein: CASSDFGAQFF; CDR3 DNA: TGTGCCAGCAGTGATTTTGGGGCCCAGTTCTTC
D gene: .; V gene: TRBV29-1; J gene: TRBJ2-7; clone size: .; CDR3 protein: CSAYGSYEQYF; CDR3 DNA: TGCAGCGCCTACGGCTCCTACGAGCAGTACTTC
D gene: .; V gene: TRBV5-8; J gene: TRBJ2-7; clone size: .; CDR3 protein: CASSRRVDSSYEQYF; CDR3 DNA: TGTGCCAGCAGCCGGAGGGTGGATAGCTCCTACGAGCAGTACTTC
D gene: .; V gene: TRBV27; J gene: TRBJ2-2; clone size: .; CDR3 protein: CASRPAANTGELFF; CDR3 DNA: TGTGCCAGCCGACCTGCGGCGAACACCGGGGAGCTGTTTTTT
D gene: TRBD1; V gene: TRBV5-4; J gene: TRBJ2-2; clone size: .; CDR3 protein: CASSLPNRGRTGELFF; CDR3 DNA: TGTGCCAGCAGCTTGCCCAACAGGGGGAGGACCGGGGAGCTGTTTTTT
D gene: TRBD2; V gene: TRBV2; J gene: TRBJ2-5; clone size: .; CDR3 protein: CASQGLAKYQETQYF; CDR3 DNA: TGTGCCAGCCAAGGACTAGCGAAGTACCAAGAGACCCAGTACTTC
D gene: .; V gene: TRBV28; J gene: TRBJ1-2; clone size: .; CDR3 protein: CASSSTGVYGYTF; CDR3 DNA: TGTGCCAGCAGTTCCACGGGGGTATATGGCTACACCTTC
D gene: .; V gene: TRBV29-1; J gene: TRBJ2-3; clone size: .; CDR3 protein: CSVLTLGGRTDTQYF; CDR3 DNA: TGCAGCGTTTTAACCTTGGGGGGGCGCACAGATACGCAGTATTTT
D gene: TRBD2; V gene: TRBV15; J gene: TRBJ2-5; clone size: few; CDR3 protein: CATSSEIPGLAGEETQYF; CDR3 DNA: TGTGCCACCAGCAGTGAGATTCCTGGACTAGCGGGGGAAGAGACCCAGTACTTC
D gene: .; V gene: TRBV30; J gene: TRBJ1-1; clone size: .; CDR3 protein: CAWTAGMNTEAFF; CDR3 DNA: TGTGCCTGGACGGCGGGGATGAACACTGAAGCTTTCTTT
D gene: .; V gene: TRBV5-6; J gene: TRBJ1-6; clone size: .; CDR3 protein: CASSHGGRSSYNSPLHF; CDR3 DNA: TGTGCCAGCAGCCACGGGGGGAGGAGCTCCTATAATTCACCCCTCCACTTT
D gene: TRBD1; V gene: TRBV29-1; J gene: TRBJ2-3; clone size: .; CDR3 protein: CSVQTGQGAGDTQYF; CDR3 DNA: TGCAGCGTCCAGACAGGACAGGGGGCTGGAGATACGCAGTATTTT
D gene: .; V gene: TRBV27; J gene: TRBJ2-5; clone size: .; CDR3 protein: CASSLVGSQETQYF; CDR3 DNA: TGTGCCAGCAGTCTCGTGGGGAGCCAAGAGACCCAGTACTTC
D gene: .; V gene: TRBV27; J gene: TRBJ2-7; clone size: .; CDR3 protein: CASRPSGSSYEQYF; CDR3 DNA: TGTGCCAGCAGGCCCTCGGGAAGCTCCTACGAGCAGTACTTC
D gene: .; V gene: TRBV2; J gene: TRBJ1-4; clone size: many; CDR3 protein: CASGRQETLEKLFF; CDR3 DNA: TGTGCCAGCGGAAGACAGGAGACCCTTGAAAAACTGTTTTTT
D gene: TRBD1; V gene: TRBV6-5; J gene: TRBJ1-2; clone size: .; CDR3 protein: CASSYDRANYGYTF; CDR3 DNA: TGTGCCAGCAGTTACGACAGGGCCAACTATGGCTACACCTTC
D gene: TRBD2; V gene: TRBV28; J gene: TRBJ2-5; clone size: once; CDR3 protein: CASSLRPGLRDETQYF; CDR3 DNA: TGTGCCAGCAGTCTGCGACCGGGACTAAGGGATGAGACCCAGTACTTC
D gene: .; V gene: TRBV5-6; J gene: TRBJ1-6; clone size: .; CDR3 protein: CASSLRVYNSPLHF; CDR3 DNA: TGTGCCAGCAGCTTGCGAGTTTATAATTCACCCCTCCACTTT
D gene: TRBD1; V gene: TRBV6-1; J gene: TRBJ2-2; clone size: .; CDR3 protein: CASGRGQYTGELFF; CDR3 DNA: TGTGCCAGCGGAAGGGGACAGTACACCGGGGAGCTGTTTTTT
D gene: TRBD2; V gene: TRBV5-4; J gene: TRBJ2-3; clone size: .; CDR3 protein: CASSSGTSGSELQYF; CDR3 DNA: TGTGCCAGCAGCAGCGGGACTAGCGGGAGCGAGTTGCAGTATTTT
D gene: TRBD2; V gene: TRBV19; J gene: TRBJ2-3; clone size: .; CDR3 protein: CAVESGGPQYF; CDR3 DNA: TGTGCCGTGGAAAGCGGGGGGCCGCAGTATTTT
D gene: TRBD2; V gene: TRBV5-1; J gene: TRBJ2-7; clone size: .; CDR3 protein: CASSTSASSYEQYF; CDR3 DNA: TGCGCCAGCAGTACTAGCGCCTCATCCTACGAGCAGTACTTC
D gene: TRBD2; V gene: TRBV7-2; J gene: TRBJ2-7; clone size: .; CDR3 protein: CASSALAGGSYEQYF; CDR3 DNA: TGTGCCAGCAGCGCCTTAGCGGGGGGATCCTACGAGCAGTACTTC
D gene: .; V gene: TRBV10-3; J gene: TRBJ2-1; clone size: .; CDR3 protein: CAISESSFSYNEQFF; CDR3 DNA: TGTGCCATCAGTGAGTCGAGCTTCTCCTACAATGAGCAGTTCTTC
D gene: .; V gene: TRBV5-1; J gene: TRBJ2-3; clone size: .; CDR3 protein: CASSTTSIVTDTQYF; CDR3 DNA: TGCGCCAGCAGCACCACTAGTATCGTCACAGATACGCAGTATTTT
D gene: TRBD2; V gene: TRBV9; J gene: TRBJ2-5; clone size: .; CDR3 protein: CASSVGTSGAGVETQYF; CDR3 DNA: TGTGCCAGCAGCGTAGGAACTAGCGGGGCAGGGGTAGAGACCCAGTACTTC
D gene: TRBD2; V gene: TRBV5-4; J gene: TRBJ2-1; clone size: .; CDR3 protein: CASSGPGLAVYNEQFF; CDR3 DNA: TGTGCCAGCAGCGGACCGGGACTAGCGGTATACAATGAGCAGTTCTTC
D gene: .; V gene: TRBV7-9; J gene: TRBJ1-2; clone size: .; CDR3 protein: CASSLASSPGGGYTF; CDR3 DNA: TGTGCCAGCAGCTTAGCGTCTAGCCCAGGCGGAGGCTACACCTTC
D gene: .; V gene: TRBV15; J gene: TRBJ2-5; clone size: .; CDR3 protein: CATSGGGPQETQYF; CDR3 DNA: TGTGCCACCAGCGGCGGGGGCCCCCAAGAGACCCAGTACTTC
D gene: .; V gene: TRBV21-1; J gene: TRBJ1-4; clone size: .; CDR3 protein: CASSNLKPRNEKLFF; CDR3 DNA: TGTGCCAGCAGCAACCTCAAACCCCGGAATGAAAAACTGTTTTTT
D gene: .; V gene: TRBV29-1; J gene: TRBJ2-2; clone size: few; CDR3 protein: CSVDPGKGTGELFF; CDR3 DNA: TGCAGCGTTGATCCAGGGAAGGGGACCGGGGAGCTGTTTTTT
D gene: .; V gene: TRBV15; J gene: TRBJ1-5; clone size: .; CDR3 protein: CATSRDLGSLSNQPQHF; CDR3 DNA: TGTGCCACCAGCAGAGATCTTGGGAGTCTTAGCAATCAGCCCCAGCATTTT
D gene: TRBD2; V gene: TRBV29-1; J gene: TRBJ2-3; clone size: .; CDR3 protein: CSVHQAGEGEGDTQYF; CDR3 DNA: TGCAGCGTCCACCAAGCTGGGGAGGGAGAGGGTGATACGCAGTATTTT
D gene: .; V gene: TRBV28; J gene: TRBJ2-5; clone size: .; CDR3 protein: CASSFQGKETQYF; CDR3 DNA: TGTGCCAGCAGTTTTCAGGGGAAAGAGACCCAGTACTTC
D gene: .; V gene: TRBV2; J gene: TRBJ2-1; clone size: .; CDR3 protein: CASRTQAVEEQFF; CDR3 DNA: TGTGCCAGCAGGACCCAGGCCGTAGAGGAGCAGTTCTTC
D gene: .; V gene: TRBV28; J gene: TRBJ2-7; clone size: .; CDR3 protein: CASSFPAGSGWHEQYF; CDR3 DNA: TGTGCCAGCAGTTTCCCGGCGGGAAGCGGGTGGCACGAGCAGTACTTC
D gene: TRBD2; V gene: TRBV5-1; J gene: TRBJ2-3; clone size: .; CDR3 protein: CASSLSLAGTDTQYF; CDR3 DNA: TGCGCCAGCAGCTTGTCGCTAGCGGGCACAGATACGCAGTATTTT
D gene: TRBD1; V gene: TRBV4-1; J gene: TRBJ1-1; clone size: .; CDR3 protein: CANSHATGGTEAFF; CDR3 DNA: TGCGCCAACAGCCACGCGACAGGGGGCACTGAAGCTTTCTTT
D gene: .; V gene: TRBV2; J gene: TRBJ2-7; clone size: .; CDR3 protein: CASSERVGRNYEQYF; CDR3 DNA: TGTGCCAGCAGTGAAAGAGTGGGCAGGAACTACGAGCAGTACTTC
D gene: .; V gene: TRBV19; J gene: TRBJ2-6; clone size: few; CDR3 protein: CASSMGHSAGANVLTF; CDR3 DNA: TGTGCCAGTAGTATGGGACACTCTGCCGGGGCCAACGTCCTGACTTTC
D gene: TRBD2; V gene: TRBV7-2; J gene: TRBJ2-1; clone size: .; CDR3 protein: CASSLRAGGPNEQFF; CDR3 DNA: TGTGCCAGCAGCTTAAGAGCGGGGGGCCCCAATGAGCAGTTCTTC
D gene: TRBD2; V gene: TRBV5-1; J gene: TRBJ2-7; clone size: .; CDR3 protein: CASRYQAGGIDEQYF; CDR3 DNA: TGCGCCAGCAGGTACCAAGCGGGAGGTATCGACGAGCAGTACTTC
D gene: TRBD2; V gene: TRBV5-1; J gene: TRBJ2-5; clone size: .; CDR3 protein: CASSPRLAGGQETQYF; CDR3 DNA: TGCGCCAGCAGCCCAAGACTAGCGGGAGGCCAAGAGACCCAGTACTTC
D gene: TRBD1; V gene: TRBV5-1; J gene: TRBJ2-6; clone size: .; CDR3 protein: CASNPGGGGANVLTF; CDR3 DNA: TGCGCCAGCAACCCAGGGGGCGGTGGGGCCAACGTCCTGACTTTC
D gene: TRBD1; V gene: TRBV9; J gene: TRBJ1-2; clone size: .; CDR3 protein: CASRPPGQEGYGYTF; CDR3 DNA: TGTGCCAGCAGACCTCCGGGACAGGAGGGTTATGGCTACACCTTC
D gene: .; V gene: TRBV28; J gene: TRBJ1-1; clone size: few; CDR3 protein: CASTSGGSQAFF; CDR3 DNA: TGTGCCAGCACATCGGGTGGATCCCAAGCTTTCTTT